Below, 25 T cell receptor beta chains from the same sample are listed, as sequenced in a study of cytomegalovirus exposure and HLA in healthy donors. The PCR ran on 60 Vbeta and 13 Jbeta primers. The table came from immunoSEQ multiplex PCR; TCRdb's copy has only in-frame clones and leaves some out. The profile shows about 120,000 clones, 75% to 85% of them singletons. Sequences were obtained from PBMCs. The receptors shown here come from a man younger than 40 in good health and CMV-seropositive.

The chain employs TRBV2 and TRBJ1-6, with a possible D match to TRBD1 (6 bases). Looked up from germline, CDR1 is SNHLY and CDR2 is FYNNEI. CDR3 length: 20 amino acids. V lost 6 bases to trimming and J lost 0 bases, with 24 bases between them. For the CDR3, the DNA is TGTGCCAGCAGCACTGACAGGATCCCAAAGGGCAACTCCTATAATTCACCCCTCCACTTT. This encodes CASSTDRIPKGNSYNSPLHF.

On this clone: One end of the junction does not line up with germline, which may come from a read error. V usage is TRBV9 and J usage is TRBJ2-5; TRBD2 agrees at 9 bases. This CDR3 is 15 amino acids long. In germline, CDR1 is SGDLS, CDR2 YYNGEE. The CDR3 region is CASSVGAGGLETQYF. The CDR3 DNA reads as TGCGCCAGCAGCGTAGGGGCGGGGGGGCTTGAGACCCAGTACTTC.

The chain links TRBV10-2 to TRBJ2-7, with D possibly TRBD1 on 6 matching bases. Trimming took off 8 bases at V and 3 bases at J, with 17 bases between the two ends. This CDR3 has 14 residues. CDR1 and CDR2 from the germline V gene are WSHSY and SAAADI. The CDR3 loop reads CASGKRQGIYEQYF. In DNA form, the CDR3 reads TGCGCCAGCGGAAAGAGGCAGGGGATCTACGAGCAGTACTTC.

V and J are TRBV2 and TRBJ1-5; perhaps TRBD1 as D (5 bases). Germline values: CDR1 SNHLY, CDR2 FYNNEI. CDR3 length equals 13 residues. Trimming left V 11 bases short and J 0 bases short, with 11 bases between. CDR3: CAFGAYSNQPQHF. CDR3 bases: TGTGCCTTTGGGGCGTATAGCAATCAGCCCCAGCATTTT.

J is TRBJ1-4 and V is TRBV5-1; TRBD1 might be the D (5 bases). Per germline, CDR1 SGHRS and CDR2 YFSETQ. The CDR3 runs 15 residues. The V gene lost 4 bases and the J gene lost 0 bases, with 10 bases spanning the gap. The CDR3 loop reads CASSLGDSTNEKLFF. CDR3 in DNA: TGCGCCAGCAGCCTGGGGGACTCAACTAATGAAAAACTGTTTTTT.

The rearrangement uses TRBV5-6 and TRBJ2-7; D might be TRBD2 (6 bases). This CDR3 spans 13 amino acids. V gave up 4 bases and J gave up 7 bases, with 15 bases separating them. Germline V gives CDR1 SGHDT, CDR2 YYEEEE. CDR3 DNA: TGTGCCAGCAGCCCGGCGGGGCGCGGGGAGCAGTACTTC. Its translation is CASSPAGRGEQYF.

The CDR3 DNA follows: TGTGCCAGTAGTCCCGGGATTTCGGATGAGCAGTTCTTC. This translates into CASSPGISDEQFF. The rearrangement uses TRBV19 and TRBJ2-1, with TRBD2 as a possible D gene (5 bases). V was clipped by 5 bases and J by 8 bases, with 13 bases between them. Germline V lookup: CDR1 LNHDA, CDR2 SQIVND (reference sequence). CDR3 length: 13 amino acids.

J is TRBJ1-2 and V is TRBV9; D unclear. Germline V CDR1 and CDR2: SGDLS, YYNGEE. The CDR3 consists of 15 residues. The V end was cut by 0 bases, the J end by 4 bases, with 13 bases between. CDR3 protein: CASSVEAGIGYGYTF. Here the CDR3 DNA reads TGTGCCAGCAGCGTAGAGGCGGGGATAGGCTATGGCTACACCTTC.

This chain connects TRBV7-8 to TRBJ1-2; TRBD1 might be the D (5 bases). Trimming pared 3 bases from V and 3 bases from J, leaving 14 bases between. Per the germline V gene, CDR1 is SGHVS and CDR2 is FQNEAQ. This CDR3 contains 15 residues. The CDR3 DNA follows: TGTGCCAGCAGCTTGCGGGGGGGTCCTGACTATGGCTACACCTTC. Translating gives CASSLRGGPDYGYTF.

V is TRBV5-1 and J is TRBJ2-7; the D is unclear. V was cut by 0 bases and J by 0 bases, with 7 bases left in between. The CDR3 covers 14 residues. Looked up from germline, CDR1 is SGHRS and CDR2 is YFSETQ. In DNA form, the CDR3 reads TGCGCCAGCAGCTTGGCCGCCAGCTCCTACGAGCAGTACTTC. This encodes CASSLAASSYEQYF.

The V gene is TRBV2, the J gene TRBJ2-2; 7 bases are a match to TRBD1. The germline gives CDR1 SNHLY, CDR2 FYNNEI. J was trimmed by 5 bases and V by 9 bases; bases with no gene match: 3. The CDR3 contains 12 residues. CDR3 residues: CASNRGTGELFF. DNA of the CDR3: TGTGCCAGTAACAGGGGTACCGGGGAGCTGTTTTTT.

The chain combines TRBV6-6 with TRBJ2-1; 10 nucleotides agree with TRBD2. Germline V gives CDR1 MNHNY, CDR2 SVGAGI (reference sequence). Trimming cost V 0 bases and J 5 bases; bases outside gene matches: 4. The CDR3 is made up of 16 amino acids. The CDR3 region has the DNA TGTGCCAGCAGTTACTCGAGGCTAGCGGGGGACAATGAGCAGTTCTTC. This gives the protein CASSYSRLAGDNEQFF.

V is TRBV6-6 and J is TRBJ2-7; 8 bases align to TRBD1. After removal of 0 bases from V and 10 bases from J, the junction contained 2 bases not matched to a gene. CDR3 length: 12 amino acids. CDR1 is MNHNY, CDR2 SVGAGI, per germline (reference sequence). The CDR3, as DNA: TGTGCCAGCAGTTACTCATCAGGGGGCCAGTACTTC. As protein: CASSYSSGGQYF.

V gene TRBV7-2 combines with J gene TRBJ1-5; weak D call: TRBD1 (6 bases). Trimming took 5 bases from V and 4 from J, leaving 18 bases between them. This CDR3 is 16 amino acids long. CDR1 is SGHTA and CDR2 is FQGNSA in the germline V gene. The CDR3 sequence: CASSPGPGHRNQPQHF. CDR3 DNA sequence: TGTGCCAGCAGCCCCGGTCCGGGACACAGAAATCAGCCCCAGCATTTT.

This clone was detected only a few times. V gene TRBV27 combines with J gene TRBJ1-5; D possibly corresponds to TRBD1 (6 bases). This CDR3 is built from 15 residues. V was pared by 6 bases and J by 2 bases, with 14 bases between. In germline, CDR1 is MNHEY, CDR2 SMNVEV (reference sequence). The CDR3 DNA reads TGTGCCAGCAGCCCCTCGCGACAGGGCAATCAGCCCCAGCATTTT. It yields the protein CASSPSRQGNQPQHF.

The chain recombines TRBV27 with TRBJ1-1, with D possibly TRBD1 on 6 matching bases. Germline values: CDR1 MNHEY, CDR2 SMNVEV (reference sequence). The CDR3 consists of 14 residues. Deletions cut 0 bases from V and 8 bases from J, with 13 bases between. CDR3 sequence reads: CASSLSQGSAEAFF. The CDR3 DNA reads TGTGCCAGCAGTTTATCGCAGGGGAGTGCGGAAGCTTTCTTT.

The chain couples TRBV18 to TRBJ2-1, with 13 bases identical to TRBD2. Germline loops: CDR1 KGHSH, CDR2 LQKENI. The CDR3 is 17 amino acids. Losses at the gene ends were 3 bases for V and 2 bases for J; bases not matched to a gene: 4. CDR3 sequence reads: CASSPRTSGGPYNEQFF. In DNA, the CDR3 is TGTGCCAGCTCACCGCGGACTAGCGGGGGTCCCTACAATGAGCAGTTCTTC.

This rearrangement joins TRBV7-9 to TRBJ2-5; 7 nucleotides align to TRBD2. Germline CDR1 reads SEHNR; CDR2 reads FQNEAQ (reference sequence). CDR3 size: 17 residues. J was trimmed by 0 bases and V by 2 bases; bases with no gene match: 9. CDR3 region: CASSLQGSGRYQETQYF. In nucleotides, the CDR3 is TGTGCCAGCAGCTTACAAGGTAGCGGGCGGTACCAAGAGACCCAGTACTTC.

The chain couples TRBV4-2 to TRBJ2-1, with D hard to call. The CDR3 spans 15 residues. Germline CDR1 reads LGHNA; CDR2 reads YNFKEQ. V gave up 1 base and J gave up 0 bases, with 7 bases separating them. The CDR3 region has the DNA TGTGCCAGCAGCCAAGCCACGAGCTCCTACAATGAGCAGTTCTTC. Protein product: CASSQATSSYNEQFF.

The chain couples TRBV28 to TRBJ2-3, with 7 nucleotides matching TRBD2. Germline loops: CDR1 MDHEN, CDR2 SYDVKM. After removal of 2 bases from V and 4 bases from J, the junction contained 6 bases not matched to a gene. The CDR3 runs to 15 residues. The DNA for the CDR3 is TGTGCCAGCAGTTTAGGGGGGGGGATCTCAGATACGCAGTATTTT. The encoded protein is CASSLGGGISDTQYF.

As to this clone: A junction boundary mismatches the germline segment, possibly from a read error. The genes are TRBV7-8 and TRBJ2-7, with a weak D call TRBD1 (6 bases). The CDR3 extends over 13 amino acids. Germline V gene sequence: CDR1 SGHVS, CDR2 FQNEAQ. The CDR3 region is CASSFTGPYERYF. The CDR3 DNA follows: TGTGCCAGCAGCTTCACAGGGCCCTACGAGCGGTACTTC. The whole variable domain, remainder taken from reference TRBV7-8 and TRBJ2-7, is GAGVSQSPRYKVAKRGQDVALRCDPISGHVSLFWYQQALGQGPEFLTYFQNEAQLDKSGLPSDRFFAERPEGSVSTLKIQRTQQEDSAVYLCASSFTGPYERYFGPGTRLTVT.

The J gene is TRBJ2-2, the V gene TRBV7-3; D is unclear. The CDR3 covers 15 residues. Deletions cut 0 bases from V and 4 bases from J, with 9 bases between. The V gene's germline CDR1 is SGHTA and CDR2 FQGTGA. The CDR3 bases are TGTGCCAGCAGCTTAACTGAGCGAACCACCGGGGAGCTGTTTTTT. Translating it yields CASSLTERTTGELFF.

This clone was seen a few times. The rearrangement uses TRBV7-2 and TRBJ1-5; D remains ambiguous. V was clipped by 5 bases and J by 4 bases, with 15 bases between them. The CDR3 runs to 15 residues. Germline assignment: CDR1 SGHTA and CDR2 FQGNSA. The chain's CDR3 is CASSPAGLRNQPQHF. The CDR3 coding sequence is TGTGCCAGCAGCCCGGCGGGTCTTCGGAATCAGCCCCAGCATTTT.

In DNA form, the CDR3 reads TGTGCCAGCCATAACAGGGGCAGGGATACGCAGTATTTT. It translates to CASHNRGRDTQYF. The V gene is TRBV2, the J gene TRBJ2-3; 7 positions agree with TRBD1. CDR3 length: 13 residues. J lost 6 bases, V lost 8 bases, and 8 bases had no gene match. Germline values: CDR1 SNHLY, CDR2 FYNNEI.

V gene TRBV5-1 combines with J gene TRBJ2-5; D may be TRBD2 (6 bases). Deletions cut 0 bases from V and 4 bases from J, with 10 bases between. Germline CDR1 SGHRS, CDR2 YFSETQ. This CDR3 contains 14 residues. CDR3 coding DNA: TGCGCCAGCAGCTTGGTGACTAGTCGAGAGACCCAGTACTTC. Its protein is CASSLVTSRETQYF.